Below are 28 T cell receptor beta chains sequenced from a single sample in a study of blood T cells in healthy people across ages. Alongside a J-beta primer mix, a sample-barcoded 5' primer served in a second PCR lasting about 7 to 12 cycles. TCRdb called the 5' RACE reads again in MiXCR, with one record for every CDR3 protein. The sample yields approximately 600,000 distinct CDR3 sequences, approximately 50% seen once. The sample comprised blood. All receptors derive from a man in his 60s in good health.

There are a few counts of this clonotype. This chain joins TRBV29-1 and TRBJ1-2; 10 positions match TRBD1. J was trimmed by 7 bases and V by 7 bases; bases with no gene match: 9. Germline V gives CDR1 SQVTM, CDR2 ANQGSEA. The CDR3 has 13 amino acids. The CDR3 protein is CSARLTGGSGYTF. CDR3 sequence (DNA): TGCAGCGCCCGTCTGACAGGGGGCAGTGGCTACACCTTC.

This chain connects TRBV20-1 to TRBJ2-3, with 9 bases that match TRBD2. The CDR3 runs 16 residues. Germline CDR1 and CDR2: DFQATT and SNEGSKA (reference sequence). Unmatched junction bases numbered 11, after V lost 1 base and J lost 6 bases. The CDR3 region is CSARAAVGTSIDTQYF. CDR3 sequence (DNA): TGCAGTGCTAGAGCGGCCGTGGGGACTAGCATCGATACGCAGTATTTT.

This clonotype has more than one count but fewer than ten. The J gene is TRBJ2-1, the V gene TRBV12-3 or TRBV12-4; TRBD2 matches 14 bases. Trimming removed 4 bases from V and 6 bases from J; junction bases left unmatched: 8. The CDR3 spans 17 residues. The CDR3 bases are TGTGCCAGCAGTTCTACCTCGACTAGCGGGGGGGGCAATGAGCAGTTCTTC. Its translation is CASSSTSTSGGGNEQFF.

This chain connects TRBV13 to TRBJ1-2; 8 positions agree with TRBD1. This CDR3 is built from 14 residues. Germline-derived CDR1 and CDR2 are PRHDT and FYEKMQ (reference sequence). J was trimmed by 3 bases and V by 5 bases; bases with no gene match: 5. The CDR3 here is CASSRYRGDYGYTF. CDR3 nucleotide sequence: TGTGCCAGCAGCCGCTACAGGGGGGACTATGGCTACACCTTC. The full variable domain, rest sourced from reference TRBV13 and TRBJ1-2, is AAGVIQSPRHLIKEKRETATLKCYPIPRHDTVYWYQQGPGQDPQFLISFYEKMQSDKGSIPDRFSAQQFSDYHSELNMSSLELGDSALYFCASSRYRGDYGYTFGSGTRLTVV.

This clonotype was detected a few times. The junction departs from the called germline gene at one end, perhaps through a read error. The chain uses TRBV18 and TRBJ1-4, with D unclear. This CDR3 comprises 15 residues. CDR1 and CDR2 (germline): KGHSH, LQKENI. CDR3: CASSPPRVRNEKLFF. In DNA form, the CDR3 reads TGTGCCAGCTCGCCACCAAGAGTTCGAAATGAAAAACTGTTTTTT. The full variable domain, rest sourced from reference TRBV18 and TRBJ1-4, is NAGVMQNPRHLVRRRGQEARLRCSPMKGHSHVYWYRQLPEEGLKFMVYLQKENIIDESGMPKERFSAEFPKEGPSILRIQQVVRGDSAAYFCASSPPRVRNEKLFFGSGTQLSVL.

The chain employs TRBV6-2 or TRBV6-3 and TRBJ1-1, with D possibly matching TRBD1 (5 bases). Trimming pared 4 bases from V and 6 bases from J, leaving 9 bases between. Germline CDR1 MNHEY, CDR2 SVGEGT. The CDR3 is made up of 12 amino acids. The CDR3: CASSSGIPEAFF. In DNA form, the CDR3 reads TGTGCCAGCAGTTCAGGGATTCCTGAAGCTTTCTTT.

This clonotype was detected once. This chain connects TRBV7-2 to TRBJ2-5, with D perhaps given as TRBD1 or TRBD2 (7 bases each). Germline CDR1 reads SGHTA; CDR2 reads FQGNSA. The length of the CDR3 is 15 residues. Trimming left V 1 base short and J 5 bases short, with 14 bases between. CDR3 loop: CASSLGRGREETQYF. DNA of the CDR3: TGTGCCAGCAGCTTAGGGAGGGGGCGGGAGGAGACCCAGTACTTC.

The chain links TRBV6-5 to TRBJ2-7, with no clear D. Germline CDR1 is MNHEY and CDR2 is SVGAGI. Trimming shortened V by 10 bases and J by 1 base, and 11 bases separated the two germline ends. The length of the CDR3 is 12 residues. The CDR3 loop is CATLDGSYEQYF. In DNA form, the CDR3 reads TGTGCCACCCTGGACGGTTCCTACGAGCAGTACTTC.

The chain is built from TRBV5-1 and TRBJ1-2; 9 bases fit TRBD1. Unmatched junction bases numbered 5, after V lost 3 bases and J lost 8 bases. Germline CDR1 is SGHRS and CDR2 is YFSETQ. This CDR3 spans 13 amino acids. CDR3 DNA sequence: TGCGCCAGCAGCTCCGGGACAGGGATCGGCTACACCTTC. This sequence encodes CASSSGTGIGYTF.

The rearrangement uses TRBV5-4 and TRBJ2-3; the D gene is possibly TRBD2 (5 bases). From germline, CDR1 is SGHNT and CDR2 YYREEE (reference sequence). This CDR3 comprises 14 residues. The ends were cut back, 5 bases at V and 0 bases at J, with 10 bases in the middle. In DNA, the CDR3 is TGTGCCAGCAGGCAGGACTCCAGCACAGATACGCAGTATTTT. This encodes CASRQDSSTDTQYF.

The chain carries TRBV29-1 and TRBJ2-1; D gene unclear. Trimming removed 2 bases at V and 5 bases at J, with 13 bases between. This CDR3 has 14 amino acids. Germline-derived CDR1 and CDR2 are SQVTM and ANQGSEA. The CDR3 sequence is CSVESTDGHNEQFF. CDR3 DNA: TGCAGCGTTGAAAGTACGGACGGTCACAATGAGCAGTTCTTC.

This clonotype was counted only a few times. V usage is TRBV3-1 and J usage is TRBJ2-1; TRBD1 or TRBD2 may be the D gene (6 bases each). The CDR3 length is 16 residues. Between the trimmed V and J ends, which lost 1 base and 2 bases, there was a span of 12 bases. Looked up from germline, CDR1 is LGHDT and CDR2 is YNNKEL (reference sequence). Here the CDR3 reads CASSQAIGGPYNEQFF. The CDR3 nucleotides read TGTGCCAGCAGCCAAGCCATCGGGGGCCCCTACAATGAGCAGTTCTTC.

The J gene is TRBJ2-1, the V gene TRBV7-8; the match to TRBD2 covers 11 bases. Germline trimming cut 2 bases from V and 4 bases from J; bases unmatched to any gene: 4. This CDR3 comprises 16 residues. In germline, CDR1 is SGHVS, CDR2 FQNEAQ. The CDR3 nucleotides read TGTGCCAGCAGCTTACGTGGGACTAGCGGTTACAATGAGCAGTTCTTC. Translation: CASSLRGTSGYNEQFF.

This clonotype was counted between two and nine times. The chain has TRBV12-3 or TRBV12-4 and TRBJ2-1; TRBD2 matches at 9 bases. With V trimmed by 5 bases and J by 8 bases, 7 bases remained unmatched. The CDR3 extends over 14 amino acids. The CDR3 DNA reads TGTGCCAGCAGTCCCCCGGGACTAGCTTATGAGCAGTTCTTC. Translation: CASSPPGLAYEQFF.

This clonotype has just a few counts. J is TRBJ2-6 and V is TRBV29-1, with D uncertain. The germline CDR1 and CDR2 sequences are SQVTM and ANQGSEA. V was clipped by 6 bases and J by 4 bases, with 7 bases between them. This CDR3 region has 12 residues. The CDR3 DNA is TGCAGCGTCCTGAGGGGGGCCAACGTCCTGACTTTC. Residues: CSVLRGANVLTF.

The genes are TRBV4-2 and TRBJ2-1; D remains ambiguous. Trimming left V 0 bases short and J 2 bases short, with 8 bases between. The V gene's germline CDR1 is LGHNA and CDR2 YNFKEQ. The CDR3 runs 15 residues. This CDR3 reads CASSQEQPAYNEQFF. Written as DNA, the CDR3 is TGTGCCAGCAGCCAAGAACAACCAGCCTACAATGAGCAGTTCTTC.

This clonotype was seen a few times. V gene TRBV20-1 combines with J gene TRBJ1-2; D uncertain. Trimming removed 8 bases from V and 4 bases from J, with 14 bases in between. Germline CDR1 DFQATT, CDR2 SNEGSKA (reference sequence). This CDR3 comprises 12 residues. The CDR3, as DNA: TGCAGTTCCCCCGGCGAGGGCTATGGCTACACCTTC. Protein product: CSSPGEGYGYTF.

The V gene is TRBV28, the J gene TRBJ2-3; D remains ambiguous. V lost 1 base and J 2 bases, leaving 22 bases between the germline ends. Per germline, CDR1 MDHEN and CDR2 SYDVKM. The CDR3 covers 19 residues. CDR3 amino acids: CASSLSRAIYYGYTDTQYF. The CDR3 DNA reads as TGTGCCAGCAGTTTATCGCGCGCGATTTACTATGGCTACACAGATACGCAGTATTTT.

The V and J genes are TRBV5-1 and TRBJ2-5, with 8 positions matching TRBD2. The trim removed 0 bases at V and 1 base at J, leaving 5 bases unmatched. Germline CDR1 SGHRS, CDR2 YFSETQ. The CDR3 has 16 residues. The DNA of the CDR3 is TGCGCCAGCAGCTTGGGGGCGGGGGGCCCCCAAGAGACCCAGTACTTC. Translating gives CASSLGAGGPQETQYF.

The sample holds a few counts of this clonotype. The genes are TRBV6-5 and TRBJ2-4; tentative D call: TRBD2 (6 bases). Germline CDR1 and CDR2: MNHEY and SVGAGI. The CDR3 has 15 amino acids. The V end was cut by 4 bases, the J end by 2 bases, with 12 bases between. The CDR3 DNA is TGTGCCAGCAGTTCCCACGGGAGTTCCAAAAACATTCAGTACTTC. It yields the protein CASSSHGSSKNIQYF.

The chain joins TRBV14 to TRBJ2-3; no firm D call. This CDR3 contains 14 residues. The germline gives CDR1 SGHDN, CDR2 FVKESK. V lost 3 bases to trimming and J lost 2 bases, with 9 bases between them. CDR3 protein: CASSHKEPTDTQYF. DNA for the CDR3: TGTGCCAGCAGCCACAAGGAACCCACAGATACGCAGTATTTT.

This clonotype came up a few times. The gene calls are TRBV29-1 and TRBJ1-2, with 8 nucleotides matching TRBD1. This CDR3 spans 13 amino acids. V dropped 7 bases and J dropped 4; count of bases not matched to a gene: 8. CDR1 is SQVTM, CDR2 ANQGSEA, per germline. Written as DNA, the CDR3 is TGCAGCGCTAGGACAGGGCCATTCTATGGCTACACCTTC. It codes for CSARTGPFYGYTF.

This chain links TRBV6-6 with TRBJ1-4, with 7 bases matching TRBD1. This CDR3 comprises 16 residues. The germline gives CDR1 MNHNY, CDR2 SVGAGI (reference sequence). V trimming: 4 bases; J trimming: 7 bases; junction bases outside the gene matches: 12. CDR3 bases: TGTGCCAGCAGTTCGCCCCCGGGACAGAGGGGTGAAAAACTGTTTTTT. Translating gives CASSSPPGQRGEKLFF.

This clonotype occurred a few times. The J gene is TRBJ1-1, the V gene TRBV29-1; TRBD1 matches at 9 bases. The CDR3 sequence is 14 residues long. V was clipped by 6 bases and J by 5 bases; unmatched bases: 10. Germline V gives CDR1 SQVTM, CDR2 ANQGSEA. In nucleotides, the CDR3 is TGCAGCGTCTATACAGGGGGCCTGGGGACTGAAGCTTTCTTT. Translation: CSVYTGGLGTEAFF.

There are a few counts of this clonotype. The chain uses TRBV25-1 and TRBJ1-2; a possible D gene is TRBD1 (5 bases). This CDR3 contains 13 residues. The V and J ends lost 2 bases and 6 bases respectively, with 10 bases between them. Germline V gene sequence: CDR1 MGHDK, CDR2 SYGVNS. CDR3 loop: CASSEGRGDGYTF. CDR3 nucleotides: TGTGCCAGCAGTGAAGGCCGGGGGGATGGCTACACCTTC.

This chain joins TRBV20-1 and TRBJ2-3, with 12 bases fitting TRBD2. The V gene's germline CDR1 is DFQATT and CDR2 SNEGSKA (reference sequence). The CDR3 is made up of 17 amino acids. J was trimmed by 7 bases and V by 5 bases; bases with no gene match: 16. The CDR3 region has the DNA TGCAGTGCTTTATCTAGCGGGGGGGACTCCGGGGTATATACGCAGTATTTT. It yields the protein CSALSSGGDSGVYTQYF.

The chain employs TRBV20-1 and TRBJ2-1; TRBD2 matches 8 bases. J lost 4 bases, V lost 3 bases, and 17 bases had no gene match. This CDR3 comprises 18 residues. CDR1 DFQATT and CDR2 SNEGSKA come from the germline V gene (reference sequence). Written as DNA, the CDR3 is TGCAGTGCTAGTCCCTATCTAGCGGGTAGGACTCAGTACAATGAGCAGTTCTTC. Translation gives CSASPYLAGRTQYNEQFF.

This clonotype occurred once. This chain connects TRBV29-1 to TRBJ1-5; a weak D match, TRBD1 (5 bases). Between the trimmed V and J ends, which lost 1 base and 6 bases, there was a span of 10 bases. The CDR3 length is 13 residues. Per germline, CDR1 SQVTM and CDR2 ANQGSEA. The CDR3 nucleotides are TGCAGCGTTGAAGTGGGGACCAGTCAGCCCCAGCATTTT. Translated, it gives CSVEVGTSQPQHF.